The text below deals with one T cell receptor (beta chain). Its antigen is unknown. Time point of the sample: pre-sensitization, week 0. Treatment defined: therapeutic diphenylcyclopropenone sensitization with weekly scalp DPC. Suited to DPC and affected by alopecia, the donors ranged from 18 to 70 years old. The entry originates in a study of human T cells and chemical hapten exposure. On the study more broadly: Cases of alopecia areata, totalis or universalis occurred in a predominantly female patient group. Broader study findings: Unchanged with DPC sensitization were TCRs above 1 in 1000 frequency.

The V gene's germline CDR1 is SNHLY and CDR2 FYNNEI. Trimming pared 4 bases from V and 8 bases from J, leaving 15 bases between. The CDR3 totals 14 residues. TCRdb fed the RACE reads into MiXCR, producing one record per CDR3 protein. The table records tens of thousands of distinct CDR3 sequences, approximately 10% of them present only once. The origin of this receptor is a woman aged 45-65 years with alopecia areata. Some clones in this sample may be carry-over from other donors' samples. Sequences were derived from whole blood, sampled in connection with sensitization to the hapten diphenylcyclopropenone (DPC). The chain recombines TRBV2 with TRBJ2-1; possibly TRBD2 for D (5 bases). The CDR3 coding sequence is TGTGCCAGCAGTGTTCCTAGCATCTCAGATGAGCAGTTCTTC. Its translation: CASSVPSISDEQFF.